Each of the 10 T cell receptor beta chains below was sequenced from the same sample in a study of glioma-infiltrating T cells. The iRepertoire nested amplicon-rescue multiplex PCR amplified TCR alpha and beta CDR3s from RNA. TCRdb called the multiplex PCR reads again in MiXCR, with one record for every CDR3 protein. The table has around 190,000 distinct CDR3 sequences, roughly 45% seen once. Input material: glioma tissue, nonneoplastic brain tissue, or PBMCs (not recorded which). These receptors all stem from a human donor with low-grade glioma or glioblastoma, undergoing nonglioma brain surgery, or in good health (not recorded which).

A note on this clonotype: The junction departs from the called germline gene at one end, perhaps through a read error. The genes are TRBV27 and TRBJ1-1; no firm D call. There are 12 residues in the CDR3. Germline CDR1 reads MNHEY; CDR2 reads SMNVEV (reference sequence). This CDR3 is CARSLSGAEAFF. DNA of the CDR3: TGTGCCAGAAGTTTATCAGGTGCCGAAGCTTTCTTT.

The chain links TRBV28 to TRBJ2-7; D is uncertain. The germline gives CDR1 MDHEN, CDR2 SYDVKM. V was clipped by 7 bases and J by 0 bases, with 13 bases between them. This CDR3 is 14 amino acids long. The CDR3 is CASNPASDSYEQYF. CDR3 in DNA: TGTGCCAGCAACCCGGCCAGCGACTCCTACGAGCAGTACTTC.

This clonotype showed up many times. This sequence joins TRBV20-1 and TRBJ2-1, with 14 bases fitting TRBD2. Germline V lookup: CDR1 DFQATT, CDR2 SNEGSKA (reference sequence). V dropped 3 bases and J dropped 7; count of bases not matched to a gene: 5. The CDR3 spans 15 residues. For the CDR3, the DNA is TGCAGTGCTAGCAAGACTAGCGGGAGGGCGAATGAGCAGTTCTTC. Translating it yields CSASKTSGRANEQFF.

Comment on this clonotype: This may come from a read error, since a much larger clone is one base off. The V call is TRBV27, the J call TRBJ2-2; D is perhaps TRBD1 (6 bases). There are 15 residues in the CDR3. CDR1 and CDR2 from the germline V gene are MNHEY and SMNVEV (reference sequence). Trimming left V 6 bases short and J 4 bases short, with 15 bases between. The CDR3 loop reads CASSHDVQGTGELFF. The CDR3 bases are TGTGCCAGCAGCCATGACGTACAGGGCACCGGGGAGCTGTTTTTT.

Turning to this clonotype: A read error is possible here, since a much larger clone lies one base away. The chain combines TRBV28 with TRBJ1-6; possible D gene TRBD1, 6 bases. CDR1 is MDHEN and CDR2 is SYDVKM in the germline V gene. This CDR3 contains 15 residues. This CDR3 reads CASRTAGAYNSPIHF. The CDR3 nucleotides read TGTGCCTCCAGGACGGCGGGGGCCTATAATTCACCCATCCACTTT.

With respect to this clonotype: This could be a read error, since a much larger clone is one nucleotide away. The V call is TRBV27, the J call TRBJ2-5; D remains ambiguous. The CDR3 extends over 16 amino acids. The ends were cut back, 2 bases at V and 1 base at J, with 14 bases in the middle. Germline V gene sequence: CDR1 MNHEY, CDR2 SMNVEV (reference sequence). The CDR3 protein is CASSLILAHTQETQYF. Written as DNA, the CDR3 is TGTGCCAGCAGTTTAATTCTCGCCCATACCCAAGAGACCCAGTACTTC.

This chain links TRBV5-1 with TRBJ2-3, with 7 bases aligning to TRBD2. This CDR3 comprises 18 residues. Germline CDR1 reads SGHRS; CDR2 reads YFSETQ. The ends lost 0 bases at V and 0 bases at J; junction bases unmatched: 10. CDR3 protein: CASSLERVSGYSTDTQYF. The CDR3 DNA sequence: TGCGCCAGCAGCTTGGAAAGAGTTAGCGGGTACAGCACAGATACGCAGTATTTT.

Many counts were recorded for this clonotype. This CDR3 is CASGATTGGKLFF. DNA for the CDR3: TGTGCCAGCGGTGCAACTACAGGAGGAAAACTGTTTTTT. This chain joins TRBV27 and TRBJ1-4; D might be TRBD1 (5 bases). Germline V gives CDR1 MNHEY, CDR2 SMNVEV (reference sequence). V gave up 8 bases and J gave up 10 bases, with 17 bases separating them. CDR3 length: 13 amino acids.

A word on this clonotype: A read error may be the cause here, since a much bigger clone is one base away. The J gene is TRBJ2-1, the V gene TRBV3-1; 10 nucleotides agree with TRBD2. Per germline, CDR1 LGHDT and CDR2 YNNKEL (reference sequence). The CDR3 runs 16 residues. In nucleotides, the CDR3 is TGTGCCAGGAGCCAAGATTTAGGAGGACTAGCGGATGAGCAGTTCTTC. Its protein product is CARSQDLGGLADEQFF.

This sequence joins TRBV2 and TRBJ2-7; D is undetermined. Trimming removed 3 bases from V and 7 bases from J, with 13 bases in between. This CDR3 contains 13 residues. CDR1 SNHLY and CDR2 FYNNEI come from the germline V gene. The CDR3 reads CASSEVRWGEQYF. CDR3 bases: TGTGCCAGCAGTGAGGTTAGGTGGGGTGAGCAGTACTTC.